Sequencing of this TCR beta chain was carried out in a study of naive and memory T cell subsets. An equimolar mix of two oligonucleotides served as the beta constant-region primer for TRBC1 and TRBC2. Each CDR3 protein gets one entry after TCRdb re-called the UMI-ligation and nested PCR reads with MiXCR. Here the sample spans about 85,000 distinct CDR3 sequences, roughly 13% being singletons. The CDR3 contains 15 residues. The germline CDR1 and CDR2 sequences are LGHDT and YNNKEL (reference sequence). With 5 bases clipped from V and 15 bases from J, the junction kept 18 bases outside the gene matches. Whole-study results and caveats: Gini index rose across naive, CM, EM and EMRA in CD4 and CD8. Between naive and memory subsets, TCR abundance power law exponents differed.

Cells stained for CD3, CD4, CD8, CD45RA and CD27 were sorted into four subsets. Notes on this clonotype: The antigen is unknown.

The chain is built from TRBV3-1 and TRBJ1-4; 7 bases match TRBD1. The sample was central memory CD4+ T cells from blood. The clonotype was recovered from a human donor in good health. CDR3 nucleotides: TGTGCCAGCAGCAACCGGGACAGATGGCACCAGGCGGTGTTTTTT. Translated, it gives CASSNRDRWHQAVFF.